The 20 T cell receptor beta chains below come from one sample, sequenced in a study of control samples from healthy donors and cancer patients. The data were produced by immunoSEQ multiplex PCR, yet TCRdb's version contains in-frame clones alone and is incomplete. The sample consists of around 140,000 clones, 93% of them appearing once. The sequencing sample was made of blood. The receptors stem from a man in his late teens or twenties in good health.

This chain joins TRBV7-8 and TRBJ1-6; a weak D match, TRBD1 (5 bases). CDR3 length: 14 amino acids. The germline V gene has CDR1 SGHVS and CDR2 FQNEAQ. V was trimmed by 2 bases and J by 7 bases, leaving 9 bases between them. The CDR3 reads CASSLSSGNSPLHF. The CDR3 DNA reads as TGTGCCAGCAGCTTATCGTCAGGGAATTCACCCCTCCACTTT. The full variable domain, rest sourced from reference TRBV7-8 and TRBJ1-6, is GAGVSQSPRYKVAKRGQDVALRCDPISGHVSLFWYQQALGQGPEFLTYFQNEAQLDKSGLPSDRFFAERPEGSVSTLKIQRTQQEDSAVYLCASSLSSGNSPLHFGNGTRLTVT.

The gene calls are TRBV19 and TRBJ1-1; D is uncertain. CDR1 is LNHDA, CDR2 SQIVND, per germline (reference sequence). Trimming pared 1 base from V and 8 bases from J, leaving 8 bases between. The CDR3 sequence is 12 residues long. The DNA of the CDR3 is TGTGCCAGTAGTATAGTAAAGGGAGAAGCTTTCTTT. Its translation: CASSIVKGEAFF.

The DNA for the CDR3 is TGTGCCAGCAGCCAAAGAGTTTGGGACAAGAACACTGAAGCTTTCTTT. Protein sequence: CASSQRVWDKNTEAFF. This sequence joins TRBV5-6 and TRBJ1-1; possible D gene TRBD1, 6 bases. The germline V gene encodes CDR1 SGHDT and CDR2 YYEEEE. Trimming took 4 bases from V and 1 from J, leaving 17 bases between them. This CDR3 region has 16 residues.

The chain has TRBV7-6 and TRBJ1-1; D is unresolved. Germline V gene data show CDR1 as SGHVS and CDR2 as FNYEAQ. The CDR3 is 13 residues long. Trimming removed 3 bases at V and 2 bases at J, with 7 bases between. The CDR3 nucleotides are TGTGCCAGCAGCTTCCATGAAAACACTGAAGCTTTCTTT. As protein: CASSFHENTEAFF.

The chain carries TRBV9 and TRBJ2-1, with 9 bases fitting TRBD2. The V segment lost 1 base and the J segment 10 bases; nucleotides outside the gene matches: 9. Germline V gene sequence: CDR1 SGDLS, CDR2 YYNGEE. The CDR3 covers 15 residues. CDR3 sequence: CASSVIAGERGEQFF. The CDR3 coding sequence is TGTGCCAGCAGCGTAATAGCGGGAGAAAGAGGAGAGCAGTTCTTC.

This chain links TRBV12-3 or TRBV12-4 with TRBJ2-2; D gene uncertain. The CDR3 contains 11 residues. Trimming stripped 8 bases from V and 1 base from J, with 2 bases between. The CDR3 nucleotides are TGTGCCAGCGGGAACACCGGGGAGCTGTTTTTT. Translated: CASGNTGELFF.

The gene calls are TRBV19 and TRBJ1-4; no definite D call. Germline CDR1 LNHDA, CDR2 SQIVND (reference sequence). CDR3 length: 14 amino acids. V was pared by 4 bases and J by 8 bases, with 14 bases between. CDR3 nucleotides: TGTGCCAGTAGTAGGAGGGTTCGGGAAGAAAAACTGTTTTTT. It is translated as CASSRRVREEKLFF.

J is TRBJ1-6 and V is TRBV30; D may be TRBD1 (5 bases). Trimming pared 0 bases from V and 10 bases from J, leaving 13 bases between. CDR3 length: 14 amino acids. Germline V gene lookup returns CDR1 GTSNPN and CDR2 SVGIG (reference sequence). In nucleotides, the CDR3 is TGTGCCTGGAGTGTAACAGGCGGAAGATCACCCCTCCACTTT. Protein sequence: CAWSVTGGRSPLHF.

The CDR3: CASSYLGDEQFF. CDR3 nucleotides: TGTGCCAGCAGTTACCTTGGGGACGAGCAGTTCTTC. V and J are TRBV6-5 and TRBJ2-1; D is possibly TRBD1 or TRBD2 (5 bases each). From germline, CDR1 is MNHEY and CDR2 SVGAGI. V lost 2 bases and J lost 10, with 9 bases in between. The CDR3 length is 12 residues.

This chain joins TRBV5-1 and TRBJ1-2; D gene ambiguous. The germline V and J ends were trimmed by 0 bases and 5 bases, with 11 bases remaining between them. CDR3 size: 14 residues. Germline lookup yields CDR1 SGHRS and CDR2 YFSETQ. CDR3 coding DNA: TGCGCCAGCAGCTTGGATTTGGTCGGGTATGGCTACACCTTC. It yields the protein CASSLDLVGYGYTF.

This clone occurred once. The chain recombines TRBV6-5 with TRBJ1-5; maybe TRBD1 (5 bases). Germline lookup yields CDR1 MNHEY and CDR2 SVGAGI. V gave up 0 bases and J gave up 2 bases, with 8 bases separating them. CDR3 length equals 15 residues. CDR3: CASSYSRGGNQPQHF. In nucleotides, the CDR3 is TGTGCCAGCAGTTACTCAAGAGGGGGCAATCAGCCCCAGCATTTT.

The rearrangement uses TRBV19 and TRBJ1-1; possibly TRBD1 for D (6 bases). The CDR3 is made up of 15 amino acids. Germline lookup yields CDR1 LNHDA and CDR2 SQIVND (reference sequence). V lost 8 bases and J 0 bases, leaving 16 bases between the germline ends. CDR3 sequence (DNA): TGTGCCAGTCCAGGACCAGGGGCCATGAACACTGAAGCTTTCTTT. It yields the protein CASPGPGAMNTEAFF.

The genes are TRBV25-1 and TRBJ2-3, with 7 bases aligning to TRBD1. Per the germline V gene, CDR1 is MGHDK and CDR2 is SYGVNS. CDR3 length: 16 amino acids. V lost 3 bases, J lost 0 bases, and 6 bases stayed unmatched. The CDR3 nucleotides are TGTGCCAGCAGTGACGTGAGGGACAGAAGCACAGATACGCAGTATTTT. Translated: CASSDVRDRSTDTQYF.

This rearrangement joins TRBV30 to TRBJ2-1; either TRBD1 or TRBD2 may supply D (5 bases each). The germline CDR1 and CDR2 sequences are GTSNPN and SVGIG (reference sequence). V gave up 4 bases and J gave up 7 bases, with 11 bases separating them. CDR3 length: 12 amino acids. CDR3 nucleotides: TGTGCCTGGAACGGGGCAGGGAATGAGCAGTTCTTC. The encoded protein is CAWNGAGNEQFF. Based on the CDR3 plus reference TRBV30 and TRBJ2-1, the full variable domain is SQTIHQWPATLVQPVGSPLSLECTVEGTSNPNLYWYRQAAGRGLQLLFYSVGIGQISSEVPQNLSASRPQDRQFILSSKKLLLSDSGFYLCAWNGAGNEQFFGPGTRLTVL.

This chain uses TRBV4-3 with TRBJ2-1, with a tentative D call TRBD2 (6 bases). Trimming took 1 base from V and 7 from J, leaving 8 bases between them. CDR1 is LGHNA and CDR2 is YSLEER in the germline V gene. This CDR3 comprises 13 residues. This chain's CDR3 is CASSQGLANEQFF. CDR3 DNA: TGCGCCAGCAGCCAAGGCCTAGCGAATGAGCAGTTCTTC.

The chain uses TRBV6-5 and TRBJ1-2; D is unclear. V was cut by 7 bases and J by 7 bases, with 16 bases left in between. The CDR3 runs to 13 residues. In germline, CDR1 is MNHEY, CDR2 SVGAGI. CDR3 in amino acids: CASNRVIVGGYTF. DNA of the CDR3: TGTGCCAGCAACCGGGTAATAGTTGGTGGCTACACCTTC.

The chain uses TRBV7-2 and TRBJ1-3, with D possibly being TRBD1 (5 bases). The CDR3 consists of 16 residues. Germline CDR1 SGHTA, CDR2 FQGNSA. Trimming removed 3 bases from V and 4 bases from J, with 16 bases in between. CDR3 sequence reads: CASSLRGNTRGNTIYF. The CDR3 DNA follows: TGTGCCAGCAGCTTGAGGGGAAACACCAGGGGAAACACCATATATTTT.

V and J are TRBV6-4 and TRBJ2-2; D is possibly TRBD1 (6 bases). V lost 5 bases, J lost 5 bases, and 12 bases lay in between. This CDR3 spans 14 amino acids. Germline-derived CDR1 and CDR2 are MRHNA and SNTAGT. The CDR3 region is CASSRLQGTGELFF. In nucleotides, the CDR3 is TGTGCCAGCAGTCGACTCCAGGGGACCGGGGAGCTGTTTTTT.

The chain employs TRBV5-1 and TRBJ1-1; D is ambiguous. Germline assignment: CDR1 SGHRS and CDR2 YFSETQ. The germline V and J ends were trimmed by 4 bases and 1 base, with 11 bases remaining between them. This CDR3 has 14 residues. CDR3 residues: CASSLLQSNTEAFF. The DNA of the CDR3 is TGCGCCAGCAGCCTCCTTCAGTCGAACACTGAAGCTTTCTTT.

The chain joins TRBV27 to TRBJ2-7; D not resolved. Germline V gene data show CDR1 as MNHEY and CDR2 as SMNVEV (reference sequence). The germline V and J ends were trimmed by 4 bases and 2 bases, with 15 bases remaining between them. The CDR3 has 15 amino acids. Here the CDR3 reads CASSSSQDGTYEQYF. CDR3 nucleotide sequence: TGTGCCAGCAGTTCTTCCCAGGACGGTACCTACGAGCAGTACTTC.